The present T cell receptor (beta chain) was sequenced within a study of cytomegalovirus exposure and HLA in healthy donors. Note on this clone: Its antigen is currently unknown.

Measured with immunoSEQ multiplex PCR; TCRdb has only the in-frame clones, and not every one. The table records more than 95,000 clones, around 86% of them present only once. Study findings and constraints: Reportedly, cytomegalovirus status was diagnosed with high sensitivity and specificity. A list of about 180 TCR beta chains associated with cytomegalovirus was given. Some public TCRs appeared in many individuals, while most sequences were rare.

Sequenced sample: PBMCs. This clonotype originated in a woman in her late teens or twenties in good health and CMV-seropositive.

The CDR3 reads CASSLGRQISYEQYF. The CDR3 nucleotides read TGTGCCAGCAGCTTAGGTCGACAGATTTCCTACGAGCAGTACTTC. This chain uses TRBV11-2 with TRBJ2-7, with TRBD1 as a possible D gene (5 bases). Trimming shortened V by 1 base and J by 1 base, and 11 bases separated the two germline ends. Germline assignment: CDR1 SGHAT and CDR2 FQNNGV. This CDR3 spans 15 amino acids. The full variable domain, in which reference TRBV11-2 and TRBJ2-7 provide the parts outside the CDR3, is EAGVAQSPRYKIIEKRQSVAFWCNPISGHATLYWYQQILGQGPKLLIQFQNNGVVDDSQLPKDRFSAERLKGVDSTLKIQPAKLEDSAVYLCASSLGRQISYEQYFGPGTRLTVT.